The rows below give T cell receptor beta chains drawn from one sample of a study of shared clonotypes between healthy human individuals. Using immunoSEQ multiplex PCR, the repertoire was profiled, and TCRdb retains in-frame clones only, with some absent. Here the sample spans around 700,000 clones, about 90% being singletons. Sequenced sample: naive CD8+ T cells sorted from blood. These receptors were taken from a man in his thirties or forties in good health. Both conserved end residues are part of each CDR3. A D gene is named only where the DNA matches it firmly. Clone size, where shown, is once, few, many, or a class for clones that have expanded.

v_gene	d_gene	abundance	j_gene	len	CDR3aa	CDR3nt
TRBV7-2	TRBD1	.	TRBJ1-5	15	CASSLTGGGYQPQHF	TGTGCCAGCAGCTTAACGGGAGGGGGCTATCAGCCCCAGCATTTT
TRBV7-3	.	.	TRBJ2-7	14	CASSLLGNSYEQYF	TGTGCCAGCAGCTTACTGGGAAACTCCTACGAGCAGTACTTC
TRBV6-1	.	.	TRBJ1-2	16	CASSQDPGFRDYGYTF	TGTGCCAGCAGTCAAGACCCAGGGTTTCGGGACTATGGCTACACCTTC
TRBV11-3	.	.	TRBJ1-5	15	CASSLGQYSNQPQHF	TGTGCCAGCAGCTTGGGTCAGTATAGCAATCAGCCCCAGCATTTT
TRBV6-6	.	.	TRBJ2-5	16	CASSYGGRDSQETQYF	TGTGCCAGCAGTTACGGGGGCCGGGACTCACAAGAGACCCAGTACTTC
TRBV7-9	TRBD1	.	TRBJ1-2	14	CASRGLTGGDGYTF	TGTGCCAGCAGGGGGCTGACAGGGGGCGATGGCTACACCTTC
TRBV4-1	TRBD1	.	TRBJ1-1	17	CASSQTGGGTSNTEAFF	TGCGCCAGCAGCCAGACAGGGGGGGGAACATCGAACACTGAAGCTTTCTTT
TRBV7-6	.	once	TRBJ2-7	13	CASSPEGTYEQYF	TGTGCCAGCAGCCCCGAAGGGACCTACGAGCAGTACTTC
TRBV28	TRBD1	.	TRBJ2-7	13	CASSRDRGNEQYF	TGTGCCAGCAGCCGGGACAGGGGAAACGAGCAGTACTTC
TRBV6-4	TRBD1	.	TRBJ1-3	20	CASSDSDRDSLPHSGNTIYF	TGTGCCAGCAGTGACTCTGACCGGGACAGTCTGCCCCACTCTGGAAACACCATATATTTT
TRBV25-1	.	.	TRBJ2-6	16	CASRLRSVIGANVLTF	TGTGCCAGCAGACTAAGGTCGGTTATTGGGGCCAACGTCCTGACTTTC
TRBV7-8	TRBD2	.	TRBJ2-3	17	CASSLSSGRVQGDTQYF	TGTGCCAGCAGCCTTTCTAGCGGGAGAGTCCAAGGCGATACGCAGTATTTT
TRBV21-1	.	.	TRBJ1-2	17	CASTGTGAPIMLYGYTF	TGTGCCAGTACCGGGACAGGGGCACCGATAATGCTCTATGGCTACACCTTC
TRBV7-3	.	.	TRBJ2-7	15	CASSFTLRLSYEQYF	TGTGCCAGCAGCTTTACCCTTAGACTGTCCTACGAGCAGTACTTC
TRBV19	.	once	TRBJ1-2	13	CASSPGPTYGYTF	TGTGCCAGTAGTCCGGGACCGACCTATGGCTACACCTTC
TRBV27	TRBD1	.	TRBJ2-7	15	CASSHPGGESYEQYF	TGTGCCAGCAGTCACCCAGGGGGCGAATCCTACGAGCAGTACTTC
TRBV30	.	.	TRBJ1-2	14	CAFTRHSQTYGYTF	TGTGCCTTTACCAGGCACAGCCAGACTTATGGCTACACCTTC
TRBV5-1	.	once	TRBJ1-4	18	CASSSAVPRVKENEKLFF	TGCGCCAGCAGCTCGGCGGTACCCAGAGTTAAGGAAAATGAAAAACTGTTTTTT
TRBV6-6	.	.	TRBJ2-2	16	CASSLGTGVMDGELFF	TGTGCCAGCAGTTTAGGCACGGGGGTGATGGACGGGGAGCTGTTTTTT
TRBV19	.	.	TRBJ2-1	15	CASSDAGTANNEQFF	TGTGCCAGTAGTGACGCCGGGACGGCAAACAATGAGCAGTTCTTC
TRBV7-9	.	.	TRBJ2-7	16	CASSLGGESLSYEQYF	TGTGCCAGCAGCTTAGGGGGGGAATCACTCTCCTACGAGCAGTACTTC
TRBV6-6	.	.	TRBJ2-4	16	CASSYSAQQAKNIQYF	TGTGCCAGCAGTTATTCTGCCCAACAAGCCAAAAACATTCAGTACTTC
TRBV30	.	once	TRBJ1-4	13	CAWARVGNEKLFF	TGTGCCTGGGCAAGGGTTGGTAATGAAAAACTGTTTTTT
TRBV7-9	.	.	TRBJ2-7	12	CASSLSSYEQYF	TGTGCCAGCAGCCTAAGCTCCTACGAGCAGTACTTC
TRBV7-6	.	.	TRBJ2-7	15	CASSLTGQGPHEQYF	TGTGCCAGCAGCTTAACAGGGCAGGGTCCCCACGAGCAGTACTTC
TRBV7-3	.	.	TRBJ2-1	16	CASSSKPGDPYNEQFF	TGTGCCAGCAGCTCCAAACCGGGGGACCCCTACAATGAGCAGTTCTTC
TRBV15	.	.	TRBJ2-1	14	CATSNTGSYNEQFF	TGTGCCACCAGCAACACAGGTTCATACAATGAGCAGTTCTTC
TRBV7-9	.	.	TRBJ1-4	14	CASSPGTSPGRWFF	TGTGCCAGCAGCCCCGGGACTAGCCCGGGGCGGTGGTTTTTT
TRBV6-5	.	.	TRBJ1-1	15	CASLGGNRMNTEAFF	TGTGCCAGCCTAGGGGGAAACCGGATGAACACTGAAGCTTTCTTT
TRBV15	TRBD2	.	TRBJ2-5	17	CATSRGAGGSWQETQYF	TGTGCCACCAGCAGAGGGGCGGGGGGGTCGTGGCAAGAGACCCAGTACTTC
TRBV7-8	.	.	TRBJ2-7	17	CASSARGDTGFPYEQYF	TGTGCCAGCAGCGCCCGAGGGGACACTGGCTTCCCGTACGAGCAGTACTTC
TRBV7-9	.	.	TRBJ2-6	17	CASRRPAQTSGANVLTF	TGTGCCAGCAGACGACCTGCACAAACCTCTGGGGCCAACGTCCTGACTTTC
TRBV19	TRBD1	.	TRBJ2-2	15	CASSSRDRVSGELFF	TGTGCCAGTAGTAGCCGGGACAGGGTTTCCGGGGAGCTGTTTTTT
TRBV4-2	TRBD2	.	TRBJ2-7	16	CASSQEGGSLAYEQYF	TGTGCCAGCAGCCAAGAGGGCGGGAGTCTAGCCTACGAGCAGTACTTC
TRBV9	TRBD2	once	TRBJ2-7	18	CASSVGDSGRVGSYEQYF	TGTGCCAGCAGCGTGGGAGATAGCGGGAGAGTAGGATCCTACGAGCAGTACTTC
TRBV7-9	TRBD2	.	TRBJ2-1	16	CASSRTSGRAGDEQFF	TGTGCCAGCAGCCGGACTAGCGGGAGGGCCGGCGATGAGCAGTTCTTC
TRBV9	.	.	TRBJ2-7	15	CASSVGGRGVDEQYF	TGTGCCAGCAGCGTAGGTGGTAGGGGTGTAGACGAGCAGTACTTC
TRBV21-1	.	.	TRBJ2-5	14	CASSSRQAQETQYF	TGTGCCAGCAGCAGTCGGCAGGCCCAAGAGACCCAGTACTTC
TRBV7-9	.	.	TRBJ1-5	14	CASSLDSSNQPQHF	TGTGCCAGCAGCTTGGACAGTAGCAATCAGCCCCAGCATTTT
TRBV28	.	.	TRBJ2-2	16	CAIEIGGAPRTGELFF	TGTGCCATCGAAATTGGCGGGGCCCCGAGGACCGGGGAGCTGTTTTTT
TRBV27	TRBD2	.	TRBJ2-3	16	CASSLYSGTSTDTQYF	TGTGCCAGCAGTTTATATAGCGGGACTAGCACAGATACGCAGTATTTT
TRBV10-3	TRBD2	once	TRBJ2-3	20	CAISERQTSGREWVPDTQYF	TGTGCCATCAGTGAGCGCCAAACTAGCGGGAGAGAGTGGGTGCCAGATACGCAGTATTTT